What follows describes a single T cell receptor (beta chain). The data derive from a study of blood T cell repertoires in COVID-19. Overall study: COVID-19 samples from acute and convalescent phases originated in the United States, Italy and Spain. PBMCs, B-cell-depleted T cells, or T cells provided the cDNA or gDNA that made up the material.

V gave up 5 bases and J gave up 2 bases; unmatched junction bases: 3. Germline CDR1 SGHNT, CDR2 YENEEA. The CDR3 consists of 15 residues. In the original processing: Researchers report that nucleated cell counts were estimated from reference gene primer amplification. Libraries were prepared by immunoSEQ multiplex PCR; TCRdb keeps only in-frame clonotypes and omits some of them. Clone size and V and J calls were adopted from that table, with D and trimming inferred from the DNA. The table includes some 270,000 clones, 80% to 85% detected once. What was sequenced was peripheral blood. V usage is TRBV11-3 and J usage is TRBJ2-2; 9 bases agree with TRBD1. The TCR originated in a person aged 65 to 85 with COVID-19, enrolled during active disease. The DNA of the CDR3 is TGTGCCAGCAGCGCGGGACAGGGAAACACCGGGGAGCTGTTTTTT. This encodes CASSAGQGNTGELFF.